The text below deals with one T cell receptor (beta chain). Its antigen remains unidentified. Per-base quality was not reported, and no clone a single base away is much larger than it. RNA was extracted using the RNeasy kit, and roughly 0.5 to 1 microgram was reverse transcribed with random hexamers. The immunoSEQ multiplex PCR assay, covering 54 Vbeta and 13 Jbeta segments, was used to amplify TCR beta CDR3 regions. Bias from PCR amplification was corrected by using a synthetic template baseline for primer optimization and for computational correction. The paper's processing steps were these. Only productive sequences were kept, with reads annotated to V, D and J genes according to IMGT and analyzed in immunoSEQ Analyzer. Clonality was calculated as one minus the Shannon entropy normalized by log2 of the number of productive unique sequences. For each patient and control, public and private clones were evaluated among the 100 most prevalent clones. Clones were defined as Susac-specific when absent from the healthy and MS cohorts, from 1052 published viral clones and from other ImmuneACCESS disease sequences. TCRdb's own reprocessing of the public reads used fastp at Q25 and MiXCR and kept productive beta chains. All rows with the same CDR3 protein become a single entry with the most common DNA and genes. TCRdb's processing, not the authors', yielded these V and J calls. The sample profile shows roughly 100,000 distinct CDR3 sequences; approximately 95% of them were found once. The ten most abundant clones make up approximately 0.41% of the sample.

The sample originates from a study of CD8 T cells in Susac syndrome (dated by TCRdb to the late 2010s). With respect to the entire study: Among the sequenced Susac syndrome patients, five or six had clinically active disease and roughly 8 were in clinical remission. Repertoire sequencing was used to test whether CD8+ T cell activation and differentiation in Susac syndrome was antigen driven. The study compared CD8+ T cell repertoire clonality among 12 healthy donors, 14 Susac syndrome patients and about 16 multiple sclerosis patients. At the time of blood withdrawal, Susac syndrome patients were either therapy-naive, taking corticosteroids (with some also receiving IVIg), or on IVIg alone.

Beyond this particular receptor, the publication reports: The study acknowledged that relatively few individuals were included in the TCR sequencing and HLA analysis. Sixteen Susac-specific public clones were identified in the total CD8+ repertoire, and five or six Susac-specific public clones were identified in the CD8+ TEMRA repertoire. Susac syndrome CD8+ repertoires showed clonal expansion, highest in CD8+ TEMRA cells and greater in clinically active than remitting patients.

Trimming at the junction amounts to 2 bases on V and 4 bases on J, and the germline ends lie 12 bases apart. According to the germline V gene (reference sequence), CDR1 reads SEHNR and CDR2 reads FQNEAQ. The CDR3 holds 14 amino acids from the cysteine to the phenylalanine. CDR3 DNA only is kept here, 42 bases in frame from base 1. Peripheral blood CD8+ and CD4+ T cells from healthy donors, Susac syndrome patients and multiple sclerosis patients were profiled by high-throughput TCR beta sequencing. The Susac syndrome patients fulfilled recently defined diagnostic criteria for either definite or probable disease. CD8+ TEMRA cells were enriched by FACS, while bulk CD8+ and CD4+ T cells were purified by magnetic negative isolation. Blood was drawn into EDTA tubes, processed within 24 hours, and PBMCs were isolated by density gradient centrifugation. PBMCs intended for TCR sequencing were cryopreserved in liquid nitrogen and were subsequently thawed in a 37 degrees C water bath. Purity of sorted or isolated CD4+, CD8+ and CD8+ TEMRA cells was at least 90%.

The chain was built from TRBV7-9 and TRBJ2-7, with TRBD1 as a weak D call on 5 bases. This clonotype originated in a human donor with Susac syndrome. Sequenced material: CD8+ T cells from PBMCs. The CDR3 protein sequence reads: CASSLTGGLYEQYF. The nucleotide sequence reads TGTGCCAGCAGCTTAACAGGCGGTTTGTACGAGCAGTACTTC.